A selection of T cell receptor beta chains follows, all from one sample in a study of identical twins. MiXCR, run by TCRdb on the 5' RACE reads, gives a single entry per CDR3 protein. The repertoire holds roughly 490,000 distinct CDR3 sequences, 14% seen once, with more than 0.8% in the top ten. This sample was shared with a second study, whose subject was yellow fever vaccine responses in identical twins.

Sequencing was performed on CD4+ T cells sorted from blood. The receptors derive from a young woman in good health. Both conserved end residues are part of each CDR3. Fields, in order: D gene, V gene, CDR3 length, J gene, clone size, CDR3 protein, CDR3 DNA. D genes are given only for firm matches. Only some rows state a clone size, as once, few, many or a class for expanded clones.

d_gene: NA
v_gene: TRBV9
len: 16
j_gene: TRBJ2-1
abundance: many
CDR3aa: CASSAYVGGLGNEQFF
CDR3nt: TGTGCCAGCAGCGCCTACGTGGGGGGTCTGGGGAATGAGCAGTTCTTC

d_gene: TRBD2
v_gene: TRBV5-1
len: 15
j_gene: TRBJ2-5
abundance: few
CDR3aa: CASSFLAGYQETQYF
CDR3nt: TGCGCCAGCAGCTTCCTAGCGGGGTACCAAGAGACCCAGTACTTC

d_gene: NA
v_gene: TRBV11-2
len: 13
j_gene: TRBJ1-3
abundance: NA
CDR3aa: CASSSQTGNTIYF
CDR3nt: TGTGCCAGCAGCTCCCAAACTGGAAACACCATATATTTT

d_gene: NA
v_gene: TRBV6-1
len: 15
j_gene: TRBJ1-2
abundance: NA
CDR3aa: CASSEPPTATYGYTF
CDR3nt: TGTGCCAGCAGTGAACCCCCCACAGCAACCTATGGCTACACCTTC

d_gene: TRBD1
v_gene: TRBV18
len: 13
j_gene: TRBJ1-2
abundance: many
CDR3aa: CASSPGQDYGYTF
CDR3nt: TGTGCCAGCAGCCCGGGACAGGACTATGGCTACACCTTC

d_gene: TRBD2
v_gene: TRBV10-3
len: 18
j_gene: TRBJ2-2
abundance: few
CDR3aa: CAISEATGTSGNTGELFF
CDR3nt: TGTGCCATCAGTGAGGCGACCGGGACTAGCGGGAACACCGGGGAGCTGTTTTTT

d_gene: TRBD1
v_gene: TRBV27
len: 14
j_gene: TRBJ2-7
abundance: few
CDR3aa: CASSFDREVYEQYF
CDR3nt: TGTGCCAGCAGTTTTGACAGGGAAGTCTACGAGCAGTACTTC

d_gene: NA
v_gene: TRBV6-1
len: 17
j_gene: TRBJ1-5
abundance: NA
CDR3aa: CASSEARDIVANQPQHF
CDR3nt: TGTGCCAGCAGTGAAGCGAGGGACATAGTAGCGAATCAGCCCCAGCATTTT

d_gene: TRBD1
v_gene: TRBV6-1
len: 14
j_gene: TRBJ2-7
abundance: NA
CDR3aa: CASSDRGHSYEQYF
CDR3nt: TGTGCCAGCAGTGATAGGGGGCACTCCTACGAGCAGTACTTC

d_gene: TRBD1
v_gene: TRBV7-3
len: 15
j_gene: TRBJ2-7
abundance: few
CDR3aa: CASSFFGTGVDEQYF
CDR3nt: TGTGCCAGCAGCTTTTTCGGGACAGGGGTTGACGAGCAGTACTTC

d_gene: NA
v_gene: TRBV7-2
len: 13
j_gene: TRBJ2-7
abundance: many
CDR3aa: CASSRLQGNEQYF
CDR3nt: TGTGCCAGCAGCCGGTTACAGGGAAACGAGCAGTACTTC

d_gene: NA
v_gene: TRBV11-2
len: 11
j_gene: TRBJ2-3
abundance: NA
CDR3aa: CASAVGDTQYF
CDR3nt: TGTGCCAGCGCCGTCGGTGATACGCAGTATTTT

d_gene: NA
v_gene: TRBV7-2
len: 14
j_gene: TRBJ2-7
abundance: NA
CDR3aa: CASSLVPETYEQYF
CDR3nt: TGTGCCAGCAGCTTAGTGCCAGAGACCTACGAGCAGTACTTC

d_gene: NA
v_gene: TRBV7-2
len: 12
j_gene: TRBJ1-2
abundance: few
CDR3aa: CASSFPGVGYTF
CDR3nt: TGTGCCAGCAGCTTTCCCGGGGTGGGCTACACCTTC

d_gene: NA
v_gene: TRBV27
len: 14
j_gene: TRBJ2-2
abundance: NA
CDR3aa: CATHGRENTRELFF
CDR3nt: TGTGCCACCCACGGACGGGAGAACACCAGGGAGCTGTTTTTT

d_gene: NA
v_gene: TRBV7-3
len: 14
j_gene: TRBJ2-7
abundance: NA
CDR3aa: CASSFTLNSYEQYF
CDR3nt: TGTGCCAGCAGCTTCACCCTTAACTCCTACGAGCAGTACTTC

d_gene: NA
v_gene: TRBV4-1
len: 14
j_gene: TRBJ2-5
abundance: NA
CDR3aa: CASSQDPRQETQYF
CDR3nt: TGCGCCAGCAGCCAAGATCCTAGACAAGAGACCCAGTACTTC

d_gene: NA
v_gene: TRBV12-3/TRBV12-4
len: 14
j_gene: TRBJ2-3
abundance: many
CDR3aa: CASSYGTRKNPQYF
CDR3nt: TGTGCCAGCAGTTACGGGACCAGGAAGAATCCGCAGTATTTT

d_gene: TRBD1
v_gene: TRBV2
len: 16
j_gene: TRBJ2-2
abundance: NA
CDR3aa: CASTLGQGMNTGELFF
CDR3nt: TGTGCCAGCACCCTAGGACAGGGCATGAACACCGGGGAGCTGTTTTTT

d_gene: NA
v_gene: TRBV7-3
len: 16
j_gene: TRBJ2-2
abundance: NA
CDR3aa: CASSLMVASGTGELFF
CDR3nt: TGTGCCAGCAGCTTAATGGTAGCGTCAGGCACCGGGGAGCTGTTTTTT

d_gene: NA
v_gene: TRBV6-2/TRBV6-3
len: 14
j_gene: TRBJ2-1
abundance: NA
CDR3aa: CASSYLTGQDEQFF
CDR3nt: TGTGCCAGCAGTTACTTGACAGGTCAGGATGAGCAGTTCTTC

d_gene: NA
v_gene: TRBV7-2
len: 13
j_gene: TRBJ2-1
abundance: few
CDR3aa: CASSIYRVYEQFF
CDR3nt: TGTGCCAGCAGTATTTACAGGGTGTATGAGCAGTTCTTC

d_gene: TRBD2
v_gene: TRBV28
len: 15
j_gene: TRBJ2-7
abundance: few
CDR3aa: CASSLFIAGVSEQYF
CDR3nt: TGTGCCAGCAGTTTATTTATAGCGGGAGTAAGCGAGCAGTACTTC

d_gene: NA
v_gene: TRBV25-1
len: 13
j_gene: TRBJ1-1
abundance: many
CDR3aa: CASSDSTLPEAFF
CDR3nt: TGTGCCAGCAGTGACTCCACGTTACCTGAAGCTTTCTTT